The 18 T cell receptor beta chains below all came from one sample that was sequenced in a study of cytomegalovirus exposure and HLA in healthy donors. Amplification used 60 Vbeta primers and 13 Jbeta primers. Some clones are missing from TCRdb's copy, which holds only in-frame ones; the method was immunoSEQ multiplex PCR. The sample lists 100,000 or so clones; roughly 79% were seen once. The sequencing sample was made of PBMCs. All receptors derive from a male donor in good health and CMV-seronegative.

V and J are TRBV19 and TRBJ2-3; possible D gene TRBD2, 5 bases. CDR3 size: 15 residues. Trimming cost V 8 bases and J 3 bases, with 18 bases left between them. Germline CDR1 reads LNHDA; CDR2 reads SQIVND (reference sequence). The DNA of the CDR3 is TGTGCCAGTGGTAGGAACTTGGCGGGTACAGATACGCAGTATTTT. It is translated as CASGRNLAGTDTQYF.

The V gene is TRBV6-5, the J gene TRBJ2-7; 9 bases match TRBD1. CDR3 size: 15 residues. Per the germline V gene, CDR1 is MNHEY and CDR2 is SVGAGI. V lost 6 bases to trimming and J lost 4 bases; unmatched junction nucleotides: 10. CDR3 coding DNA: TGTGCCAGCAGAGAAACGGACAGGGGTGCTTACGAGCAGTACTTC. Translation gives CASRETDRGAYEQYF.

CDR3 sequence (DNA): TGCGCCAGCAGTGACGGCGGGAGGTTCCTCAATGAGCAGTTCTTC. It encodes CASSDGGRFLNEQFF. The rearrangement links TRBV10-1 to TRBJ2-1, with 8 bases aligning to TRBD2. This CDR3 comprises 15 residues. Germline loops: CDR1 WNHNN, CDR2 SYGVQD (reference sequence). The junction had 7 bases not matched to a gene; V was cut back by 3 bases and J by 6 bases.

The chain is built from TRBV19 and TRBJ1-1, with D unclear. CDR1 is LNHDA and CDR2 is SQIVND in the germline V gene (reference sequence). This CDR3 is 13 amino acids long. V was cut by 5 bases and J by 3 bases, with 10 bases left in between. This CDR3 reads CASSRGWDTEAFF. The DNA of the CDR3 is TGTGCCAGTAGTCGGGGATGGGACACTGAAGCTTTCTTT.

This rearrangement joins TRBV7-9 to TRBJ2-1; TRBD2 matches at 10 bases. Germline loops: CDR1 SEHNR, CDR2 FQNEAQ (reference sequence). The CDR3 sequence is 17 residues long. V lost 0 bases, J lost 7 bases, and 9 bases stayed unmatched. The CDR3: CASSLAKLAGLKNEQFF. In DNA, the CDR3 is TGTGCCAGCAGCTTAGCGAAACTAGCGGGACTAAAAAATGAGCAGTTCTTC.

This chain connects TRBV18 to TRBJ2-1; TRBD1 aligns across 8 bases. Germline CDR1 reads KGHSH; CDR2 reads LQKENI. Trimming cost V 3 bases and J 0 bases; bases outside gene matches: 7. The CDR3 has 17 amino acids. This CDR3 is CASSPPFGTGSYNEQFF. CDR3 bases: TGTGCCAGCTCACCGCCTTTCGGGACAGGCTCCTACAATGAGCAGTTCTTC.

CDR3 sequence reads: CASSRTGSLSDTQYF. CDR3 nucleotides: TGTGCCAGCAGCCGGACAGGGAGTCTTTCAGATACGCAGTATTTT. This rearrangement joins TRBV7-3 to TRBJ2-3, with 8 bases fitting TRBD1. Germline V CDR1 and CDR2: SGHTA, FQGTGA. The CDR3 extends over 15 amino acids. With 5 bases clipped from V and 4 bases from J, the junction kept 8 bases outside the gene matches.

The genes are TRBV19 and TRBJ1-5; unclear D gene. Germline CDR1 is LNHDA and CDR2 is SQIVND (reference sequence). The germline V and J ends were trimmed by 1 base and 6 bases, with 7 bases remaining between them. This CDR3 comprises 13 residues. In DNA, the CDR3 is TGTGCCAGTAGTATAGTACATACTCAGCCCCAGCATTTT. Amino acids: CASSIVHTQPQHF.

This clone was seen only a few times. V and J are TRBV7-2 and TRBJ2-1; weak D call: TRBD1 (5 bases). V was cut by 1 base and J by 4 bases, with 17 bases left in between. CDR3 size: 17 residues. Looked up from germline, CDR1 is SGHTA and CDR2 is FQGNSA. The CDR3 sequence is CASSLVTGAISYNEQFF. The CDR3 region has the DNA TGTGCCAGCAGCTTAGTTACTGGGGCGATTTCTTACAATGAGCAGTTCTTC.

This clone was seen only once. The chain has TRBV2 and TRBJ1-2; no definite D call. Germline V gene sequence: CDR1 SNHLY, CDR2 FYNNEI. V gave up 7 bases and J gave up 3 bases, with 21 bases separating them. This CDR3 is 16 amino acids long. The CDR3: CASIDWPAAHDYGYTF. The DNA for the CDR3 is TGTGCCAGCATAGATTGGCCGGCAGCGCACGACTATGGCTACACCTTC.

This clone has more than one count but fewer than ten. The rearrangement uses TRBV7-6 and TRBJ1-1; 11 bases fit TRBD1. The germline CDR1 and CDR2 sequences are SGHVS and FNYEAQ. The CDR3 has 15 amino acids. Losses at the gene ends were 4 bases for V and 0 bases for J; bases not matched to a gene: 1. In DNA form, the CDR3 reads TGTGCCAGCAGCTGGGGACAGGGGGTGAACACTGAAGCTTTCTTT. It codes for CASSWGQGVNTEAFF.

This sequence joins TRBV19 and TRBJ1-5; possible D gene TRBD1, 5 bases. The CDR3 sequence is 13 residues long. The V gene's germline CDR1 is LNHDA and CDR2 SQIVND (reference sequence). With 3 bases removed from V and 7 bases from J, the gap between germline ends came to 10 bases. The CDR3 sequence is CASSMGGAQPQHF. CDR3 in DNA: TGTGCCAGTAGTATGGGGGGAGCCCAGCCCCAGCATTTT.

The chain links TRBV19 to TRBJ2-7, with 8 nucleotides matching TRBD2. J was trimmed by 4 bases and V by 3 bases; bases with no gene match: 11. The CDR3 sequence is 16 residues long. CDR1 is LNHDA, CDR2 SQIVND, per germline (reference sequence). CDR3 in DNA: TGTGCCAGTAGTATGACAAGCGGGAGTGGGTGGTACGAGCAGTACTTC. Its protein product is CASSMTSGSGWYEQYF.

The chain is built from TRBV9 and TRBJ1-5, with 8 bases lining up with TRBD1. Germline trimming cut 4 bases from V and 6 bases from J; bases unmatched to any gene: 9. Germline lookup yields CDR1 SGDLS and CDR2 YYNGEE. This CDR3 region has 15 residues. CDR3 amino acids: CASSLAGQGGQPQHF. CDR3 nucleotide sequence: TGTGCCAGCAGCCTAGCCGGACAGGGAGGTCAGCCCCAGCATTTT.

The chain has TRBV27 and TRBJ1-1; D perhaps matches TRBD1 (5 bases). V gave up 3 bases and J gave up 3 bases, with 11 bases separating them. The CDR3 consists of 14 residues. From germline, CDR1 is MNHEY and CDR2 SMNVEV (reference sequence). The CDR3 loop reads CASSFGGVYTEAFF. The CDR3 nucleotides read TGTGCCAGCAGTTTCGGGGGGGTTTACACTGAAGCTTTCTTT.

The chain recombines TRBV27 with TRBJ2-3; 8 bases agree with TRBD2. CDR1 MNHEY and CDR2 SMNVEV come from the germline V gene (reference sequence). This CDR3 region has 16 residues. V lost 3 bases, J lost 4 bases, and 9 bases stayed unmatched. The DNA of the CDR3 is TGTGCCAGCAGTTTGCGGACTAGCACAACCCCAGATACGCAGTATTTT. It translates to CASSLRTSTTPDTQYF.

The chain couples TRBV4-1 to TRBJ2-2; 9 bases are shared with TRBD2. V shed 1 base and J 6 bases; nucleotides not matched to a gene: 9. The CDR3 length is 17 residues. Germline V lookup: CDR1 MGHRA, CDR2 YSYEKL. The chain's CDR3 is CASSQALGGRGAGELFF. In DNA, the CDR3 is TGCGCCAGCAGCCAAGCGTTGGGCGGGAGGGGCGCCGGGGAGCTGTTTTTT.

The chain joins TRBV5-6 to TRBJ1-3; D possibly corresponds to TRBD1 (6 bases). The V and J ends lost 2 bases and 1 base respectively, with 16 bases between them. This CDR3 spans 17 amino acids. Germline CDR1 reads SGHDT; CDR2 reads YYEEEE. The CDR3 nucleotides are TGTGCCAGCAGCTTAGTCAGGGGCCGCTATTCTGGAAACACCATATATTTT. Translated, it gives CASSLVRGRYSGNTIYF.